The clone carrying this T cell receptor (beta chain) came up many times. The antigen remains unidentified. Germline values: CDR1 SEHNR, CDR2 FQNEAQ (reference sequence). V was pared by 6 bases and J by 4 bases, with 9 bases between. This CDR3 region has 12 residues. MiXCR was run by TCRdb on the 5' RACE reads, yielding one entry per CDR3 protein. This sample has fewer than 550,000 distinct CDR3 sequences; roughly 5.3% occur once, and the top ten carry 3% to 4.5%. This sample is part of a study of CD8 T cells in ankylosing spondylitis. Study outcomes and limitations: According to the report, clones linked to the disease were significantly enriched in matched synovial fluid samples taken from ankylosing spondylitis patients. Seemingly characteristic of ankylosing spondylitis blood was a TCR beta motif consisting of eight highly homologous variants.

The receptor was derived from a male donor with ankylosing spondylitis. This sequence joins TRBV7-9 and TRBJ1-1; no firm D call. The sample consisted of blood, either unsorted or a sorted T cell fraction (not recorded which). The CDR3 DNA reads as TGTGCCAGCAGTTTATGGGGCACTGAAGCTTTCTTT. Translated: CASSLWGTEAFF.